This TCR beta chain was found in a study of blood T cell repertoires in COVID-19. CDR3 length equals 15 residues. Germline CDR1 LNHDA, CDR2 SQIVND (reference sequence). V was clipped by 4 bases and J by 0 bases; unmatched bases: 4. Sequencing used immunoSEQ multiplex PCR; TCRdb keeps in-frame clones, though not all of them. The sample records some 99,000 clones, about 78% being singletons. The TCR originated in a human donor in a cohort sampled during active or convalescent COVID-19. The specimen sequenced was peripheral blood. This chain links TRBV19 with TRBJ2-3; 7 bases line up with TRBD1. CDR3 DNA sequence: TGTGCCAGTAGTAACAGGGGCCATAGCACAGATACGCAGTATTTT. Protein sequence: CASSNRGHSTDTQYF.